Following are 32 T cell receptor beta chains from one sample sequenced in a study of blood T cell repertoires in COVID-19. Assay used: immunoSEQ multiplex PCR; TCRdb lists only in-frame clones, some missing. The data show 170,000 or so clones, more than 75% seen once. Source material: PBMCs or T cells enriched from blood (not recorded which). Every receptor here comes from a woman aged 45-59 years who had recovered from COVID-19.

The V gene is TRBV10-3, the J gene TRBJ2-1; 10 nucleotides agree with TRBD2. V shed 10 bases and J 7 bases; nucleotides not matched to a gene: 16. This CDR3 comprises 16 residues. CDR1 is ENHRY and CDR2 is SYGVKD in the germline V gene. CDR3 protein: CATGQRERGGLNEQFF. The CDR3 DNA reads as TGTGCCACCGGTCAACGGGAGCGGGGGGGCCTGAATGAGCAGTTCTTC.

This chain joins TRBV7-3 and TRBJ2-1, with D perhaps TRBD2 (7 bases). Trimming took 5 bases from V and 1 from J, leaving 18 bases between them. Germline V gene lookup returns CDR1 SGHTA and CDR2 FQGTGA. The CDR3 has 17 residues. CDR3 loop: CASSPAPAGASYNEQFF. The CDR3 DNA follows: TGTGCCAGCAGCCCCGCTCCGGCGGGGGCTTCCTACAATGAGCAGTTCTTC.

V gene TRBV19 combines with J gene TRBJ1-3; a weak D match, TRBD1 (5 bases). V was cut by 2 bases and J by 1 base, with 12 bases left in between. Germline CDR1 LNHDA, CDR2 SQIVND (reference sequence). This CDR3 is 16 amino acids long. CDR3 sequence (DNA): TGTGCCAGTAGTATATTTGGAGGGGTGTCTGGAAACACCATATATTTT. This codes for CASSIFGGVSGNTIYF.

The rearrangement uses TRBV4-3 and TRBJ1-3; D gene uncertain. CDR1 and CDR2 (germline): LGHNA, YSLEER. This CDR3 spans 16 amino acids. V lost 0 bases to trimming and J lost 4 bases, with 13 bases between them. CDR3 sequence (DNA): TGCGCCAGCAGCCAAGACCCCCCCGGGTCCGGAAACACCATATATTTT. The encoded protein is CASSQDPPGSGNTIYF.

V usage is TRBV18 and J usage is TRBJ1-2, with TRBD1 matching 9 bases. The CDR3 runs 15 residues. In germline, CDR1 is KGHSH, CDR2 LQKENI. V lost 3 bases and J lost 3; bases outside the gene matches: 5. CDR3 DNA sequence: TGTGCCAGCTCACCGCAACAGGGGGCCTACTATGGCTACACCTTC. Protein sequence: CASSPQQGAYYGYTF.

The V call is TRBV5-5, the J call TRBJ2-3; D may be TRBD1 (6 bases). Trimming left V 4 bases short and J 2 bases short, with 14 bases between. Germline lookup yields CDR1 SGHKS and CDR2 YYEKEE (reference sequence). The CDR3 consists of 15 residues. CDR3 in amino acids: CASSRLQGVTDTQYF. In DNA form, the CDR3 reads TGTGCCAGCAGCCGCTTACAGGGTGTCACAGATACGCAGTATTTT. The whole variable domain, remainder taken from reference TRBV5-5 and TRBJ2-3, is DAGVTQSPTHLIKTRGQQVTLRCSPISGHKSVSWYQQVLGQGPQFIFQYYEKEERGRGNFPDRFSARQFPNYSSELNVNALLLGDSALYLCASSRLQGVTDTQYFGPGTRLTVL.

The rearrangement joins TRBV7-3 to TRBJ1-1, with a possible D match to TRBD1 (5 bases). Germline lookup yields CDR1 SGHTA and CDR2 FQGTGA. CDR3 size: 13 residues. V gave up 5 bases and J gave up 1 base, with 8 bases separating them. Here the CDR3 reads CASSQRGNTEAFF. The CDR3 DNA reads TGTGCCAGCAGCCAAAGGGGGAACACTGAAGCTTTCTTT.

The chain carries TRBV7-2 and TRBJ2-3; TRBD2 agrees at 8 bases. The CDR3 loop spans 14 amino acids. In germline, CDR1 is SGHTA, CDR2 FQGNSA. V lost 4 bases and J lost 4; bases outside the gene matches: 4. The CDR3 DNA reads TGTGCCAGCAGCTCGGCCGGGGGGGCAGATACGCAGTATTTT. It yields the protein CASSSAGGADTQYF.

The rearrangement joins TRBV18 to TRBJ1-1, with TRBD1 matching 7 bases. Trimming took 3 bases from V and 4 from J; bases not matched to a gene: 5. Germline CDR1 and CDR2: KGHSH and LQKENI. The CDR3 has 14 residues. CDR3 amino acids: CASSPLDRTTEAFF. The CDR3, as DNA: TGTGCCAGCTCACCCTTGGACAGGACCACTGAAGCTTTCTTT.

The chain joins TRBV19 to TRBJ2-7, with TRBD2 identical over 9 bases. This CDR3 has 17 amino acids. Germline values: CDR1 LNHDA, CDR2 SQIVND (reference sequence). V lost 5 bases and J lost 5; bases outside the gene matches: 16. The DNA of the CDR3 is TGTGCCAGTAGTGTGCTAGCGGGGTGGGGACTTGGGAACGAGCAGTACTTC. Translation: CASSVLAGWGLGNEQYF.

The gene calls are TRBV23-1 and TRBJ1-1; D uncertain. TRBV23-1 falls under the ORF class, with uncertain function. The V and J ends lost 4 bases and 0 bases respectively, with 9 bases between them. The CDR3 length is 14 residues. This chain's CDR3 is CASSPGGLNTEAFF. The CDR3 nucleotides read TGCGCCAGCAGTCCTGGAGGGTTGAACACTGAAGCTTTCTTT.

The chain links TRBV5-6 to TRBJ2-1; TRBD1 is a possible D gene (6 bases). V was trimmed by 3 bases and J by 4 bases, leaving 17 bases between them. Germline V gene data show CDR1 as SGHDT and CDR2 as YYEEEE. The CDR3 covers 16 residues. The CDR3: CASSSLTGGVYNEQFF. The CDR3, as DNA: TGTGCCAGCAGCTCCCTGACTGGGGGCGTTTACAATGAGCAGTTCTTC.

The V gene is TRBV27, the J gene TRBJ1-2; no firm D call. CDR1 and CDR2 from the germline V gene are MNHEY and SMNVEV (reference sequence). V was pared by 5 bases and J by 5 bases, with 27 bases between. The CDR3 extends over 18 amino acids. CDR3 nucleotides: TGTGCCAGCAGTCCATCCCCGGGTCAGACCACCCGAGGGTATGGCTACACCTTC. This gives the protein CASSPSPGQTTRGYGYTF.

This clone was detected only once. This rearrangement joins TRBV7-8 to TRBJ2-7; D gene ambiguous. Trimming took off 2 bases at V and 3 bases at J, with 5 bases between the two ends. CDR1 is SGHVS, CDR2 FQNEAQ, per germline. This CDR3 comprises 12 residues. CDR3 residues: CASSLSFYEQYF. CDR3 sequence (DNA): TGTGCCAGCAGCTTATCCTTCTACGAGCAGTACTTC.

The J gene is TRBJ1-2, the V gene TRBV30; D call uncertain. With 0 bases removed from V and 4 bases from J, the gap between germline ends came to 15 bases. The CDR3 has 15 residues. The germline gives CDR1 GTSNPN, CDR2 SVGIG (reference sequence). In DNA form, the CDR3 reads TGTGCCTGGAGTGTACGCGTGGTAGCGGCCTATGGCTACACCTTC. Its translation is CAWSVRVVAAYGYTF. Full variable domain (remainder filled in from reference TRBV30 and TRBJ1-2): SQTIHQWPATLVQPVGSPLSLECTVEGTSNPNLYWYRQAAGRGLQLLFYSVGIGQISSEVPQNLSASRPQDRQFILSSKKLLLSDSGFYLCAWSVRVVAAYGYTFGSGTRLTVV.

The chain employs TRBV2 and TRBJ1-5, with 9 bases that match TRBD1. Trimming took 5 bases from V and 1 from J; bases not matched to a gene: 3. The CDR3 sequence is 15 residues long. Germline lookup yields CDR1 SNHLY and CDR2 FYNNEI. CDR3 sequence reads: CASSLTGGSNQPQHF. CDR3 DNA sequence: TGTGCCAGCAGTCTGACAGGGGGGAGCAATCAGCCCCAGCATTTT.

The chain is built from TRBV19 and TRBJ2-3, with 9 bases fitting TRBD2. CDR1 and CDR2 from the germline V gene are LNHDA and SQIVND (reference sequence). This CDR3 comprises 15 residues. V shed 3 bases, J shed 6 bases, and the junction held 7 bases outside the gene matches. The CDR3 DNA follows: TGTGCCAGTAGTATGGGGCGGGGGGGCGTTGATACGCAGTATTTT. This gives the protein CASSMGRGGVDTQYF.

The sample holds one count of this clone. The chain combines TRBV3-1 (or the pseudogene TRBV3-2) with TRBJ1-3; TRBD1 is a possible D gene (5 bases). Germline CDR1 reads LGHDT; CDR2 reads YNNKEL (reference sequence). The CDR3 length is 15 residues. V shed 2 bases and J shed 7 bases, with 15 bases lying between them. CDR3: CASSQTTASVNTIYF. The DNA for the CDR3 is TGTGCCAGCAGCCAAACGACAGCCTCGGTTAACACCATATATTTT.

This clone was picked up one time. CDR3 region: CASSPLRVGNTIYF. Here the CDR3 DNA reads TGTGCCAGCAGCCCCCTCAGGGTCGGAAACACCATATATTTT. The V gene is TRBV14, the J gene TRBJ1-3, with D possibly being TRBD1 (5 bases). With 4 bases removed from V and 4 bases from J, the gap between germline ends came to 11 bases. Per the germline V gene, CDR1 is SGHDN and CDR2 is FVKESK. The CDR3 covers 14 residues.

CDR3: CASSLATSGGLYNEQFF. The CDR3 DNA is TGCGCCAGCAGCTTGGCCACTAGCGGGGGCCTATACAATGAGCAGTTCTTC. The chain joins TRBV5-1 to TRBJ2-1; 11 nucleotides align to TRBD2. After removal of 0 bases from V and 4 bases from J, the junction contained 6 bases not matched to a gene. The CDR3 is 17 amino acids. The germline V gene encodes CDR1 SGHRS and CDR2 YFSETQ.

The genes are TRBV19 and TRBJ1-5; TRBD1 aligns across 7 bases. V lost 3 bases and J lost 3; bases outside the gene matches: 8. CDR3 length: 16 amino acids. The germline CDR1 and CDR2 sequences are LNHDA and SQIVND (reference sequence). The CDR3 DNA reads as TGTGCCAGTAGTATGGAGGGGGCCTCCCCCAATCAGCCCCAGCATTTT. The encoded protein is CASSMEGASPNQPQHF.

The rearrangement links TRBV30 to TRBJ1-6; D gene ambiguous. V was shortened by 0 bases and J by 3 bases, with 12 bases between the two germline ends. The germline V gene encodes CDR1 GTSNPN and CDR2 SVGIG (reference sequence). The CDR3 sequence is 16 residues long. The CDR3 DNA reads TGTGCCTGGAGTGTAGCTCGGTCTCTCTATAATTCACCCCTCCACTTT. As protein: CAWSVARSLYNSPLHF.

This clone was detected a few times. The chain is built from TRBV6-1 and TRBJ2-3; 9 positions agree with TRBD2. The CDR3 covers 15 residues. The germline gives CDR1 MNHNS, CDR2 SASEGT. The J segment lost 4 bases and the V segment lost 0 bases, leaving 2 bases of the junction unmatched. The CDR3 protein is CASSEAAGGPDTQYF. CDR3 nucleotide sequence: TGTGCCAGCAGTGAAGCGGCGGGGGGGCCAGATACGCAGTATTTT.

The genes are TRBV7-6 and TRBJ1-6; D ambiguous. CDR1 is SGHVS, CDR2 FNYEAQ, per germline. Trimming removed 1 base from V and 7 bases from J, with 8 bases in between. The CDR3 totals 14 residues. CDR3 nucleotide sequence: TGTGCCAGCAGCTTAGGGCAGACAAATTCACCCCTCCACTTT. Protein sequence: CASSLGQTNSPLHF.

CDR3 in amino acids: CATSWGQPLFSNQPQHF. The DNA for the CDR3 is TGTGCCACCAGCTGGGGACAGCCTCTTTTTAGCAATCAGCCCCAGCATTTT. The chain joins TRBV15 to TRBJ1-5; 7 bases are shared with TRBD1. The V gene end was trimmed by 5 bases and the J gene end by 0 bases; junction bases not matched to a gene: 10. Per the germline V gene, CDR1 is LNHNV and CDR2 is YYDKDF (reference sequence). This CDR3 has 17 amino acids.

This clone was picked up a small number of times. The chain carries TRBV4-2 and TRBJ1-3; no clear D. The CDR3 length is 15 residues. Trimming shortened V by 4 bases and J by 0 bases, and 10 bases separated the two germline ends. Per the germline V gene, CDR1 is LGHNA and CDR2 is YNFKEQ. CDR3 coding DNA: TGTGCCAGCAGCCTGAGAGGCAGCTCTGGAAACACCATATATTTT. This encodes CASSLRGSSGNTIYF.

The chain recombines TRBV14 with TRBJ1-6, with TRBD1 matching 7 bases. The CDR3 sequence is 16 residues long. Germline V gene lookup returns CDR1 SGHDN and CDR2 FVKESK. Losses at the gene ends were 5 bases for V and 5 bases for J; bases not matched to a gene: 9. As DNA, the CDR3 is TGTGCCAGCAGCGCATACAGGGGAGACAATAATTCACCCCTCCACTTT. Its protein product is CASSAYRGDNNSPLHF.

CDR3 bases: TGTGCCAGCGCAGAAATACAGCCCCAGCATTTT. Translating it yields CASAEIQPQHF. This chain joins TRBV6-6 and TRBJ1-5, with D uncertain. Germline V CDR1 and CDR2: MNHNY, SVGAGI (reference sequence). The CDR3 length is 11 residues. With 8 bases removed from V and 7 bases from J, the gap between germline ends came to 9 bases.

The chain couples TRBV5-1 to TRBJ2-2, with 7 bases aligning to TRBD1. This CDR3 region has 16 residues. Germline values: CDR1 SGHRS, CDR2 YFSETQ. The ends lost 4 bases at V and 6 bases at J; junction bases unmatched: 12. The CDR3 DNA follows: TGCGCCAGCAGCGAGAGGACAGGCGAAATGGCCGGGGAGCTGTTTTTT. Protein sequence: CASSERTGEMAGELFF.

The chain couples TRBV19 to TRBJ2-7; no definite D call. The ends were cut back, 4 bases at V and 3 bases at J, with 10 bases in the middle. This CDR3 has 13 amino acids. The germline V gene has CDR1 LNHDA and CDR2 SQIVND (reference sequence). CDR3: CASSSLLDYEQYF. CDR3 nucleotide sequence: TGTGCCAGTAGTAGCCTCTTAGACTACGAGCAGTACTTC.

J is TRBJ1-2 and V is TRBV9, with 7 bases lining up with TRBD1. V trimming: 6 bases; J trimming: 4 bases; junction bases outside the gene matches: 6. CDR3 length equals 13 residues. Germline lookup yields CDR1 SGDLS and CDR2 YYNGEE. The CDR3, as DNA: TGTGCCAGCACCCCGGGACAGACCTATGGCTACACCTTC. As protein: CASTPGQTYGYTF.

This chain uses TRBV19 with TRBJ2-7; 11 bases map to TRBD2. CDR3 length equals 15 residues. Germline CDR1 LNHDA, CDR2 SQIVND (reference sequence). V lost 6 bases and J lost 1; bases outside the gene matches: 5. The CDR3 nucleotides are TGTGCCAGTAGAGAAGTAGCGGGGGGGTCCTACGAGCAGTACTTC. Residues: CASREVAGGSYEQYF.